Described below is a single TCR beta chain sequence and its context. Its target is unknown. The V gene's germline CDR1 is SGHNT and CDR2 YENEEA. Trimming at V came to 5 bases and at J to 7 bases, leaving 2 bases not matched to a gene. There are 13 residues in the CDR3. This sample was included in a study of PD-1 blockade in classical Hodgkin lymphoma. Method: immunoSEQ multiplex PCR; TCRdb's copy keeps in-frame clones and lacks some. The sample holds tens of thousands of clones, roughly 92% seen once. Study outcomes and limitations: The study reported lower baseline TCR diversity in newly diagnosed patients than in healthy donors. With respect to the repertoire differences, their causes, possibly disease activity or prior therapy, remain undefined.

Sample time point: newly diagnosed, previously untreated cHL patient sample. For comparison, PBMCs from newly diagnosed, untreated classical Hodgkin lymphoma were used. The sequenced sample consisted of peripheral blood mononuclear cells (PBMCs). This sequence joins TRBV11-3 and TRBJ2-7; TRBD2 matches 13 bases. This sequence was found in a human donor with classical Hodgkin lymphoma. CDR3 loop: CASSTGLAGEQYF. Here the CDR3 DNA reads TGTGCCAGCAGCACGGGACTAGCGGGGGAGCAGTACTTC.